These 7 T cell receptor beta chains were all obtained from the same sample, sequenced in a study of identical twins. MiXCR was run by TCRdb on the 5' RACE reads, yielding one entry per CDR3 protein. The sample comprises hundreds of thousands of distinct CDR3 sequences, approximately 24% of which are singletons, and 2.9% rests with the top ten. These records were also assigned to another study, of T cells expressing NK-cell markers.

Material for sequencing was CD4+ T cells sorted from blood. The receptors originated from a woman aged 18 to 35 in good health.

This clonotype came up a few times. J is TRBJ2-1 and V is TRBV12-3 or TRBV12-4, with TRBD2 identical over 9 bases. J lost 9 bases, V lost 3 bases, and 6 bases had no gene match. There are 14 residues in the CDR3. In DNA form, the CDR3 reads TGTGCCAGCAGTTTGATGCGGGGGGGCGGTGAGCAGTTCTTC. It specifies CASSLMRGGGEQFF.

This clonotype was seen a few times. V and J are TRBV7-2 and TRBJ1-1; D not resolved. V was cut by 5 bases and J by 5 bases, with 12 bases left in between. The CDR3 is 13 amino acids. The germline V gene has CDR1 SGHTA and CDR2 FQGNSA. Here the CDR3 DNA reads TGTGCCAGCAGCCCCCCCTGGGGAACTGAAGCTTTCTTT. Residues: CASSPPWGTEAFF.

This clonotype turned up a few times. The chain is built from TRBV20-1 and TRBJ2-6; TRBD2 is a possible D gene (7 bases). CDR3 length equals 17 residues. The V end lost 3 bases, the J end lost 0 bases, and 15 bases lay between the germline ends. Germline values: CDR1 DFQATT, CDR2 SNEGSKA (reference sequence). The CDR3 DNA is TGCAGTGCTAGTGGGGAGGGGGATCCCTCTGGGGCCAACGTCCTGACTTTC. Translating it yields CSASGEGDPSGANVLTF.

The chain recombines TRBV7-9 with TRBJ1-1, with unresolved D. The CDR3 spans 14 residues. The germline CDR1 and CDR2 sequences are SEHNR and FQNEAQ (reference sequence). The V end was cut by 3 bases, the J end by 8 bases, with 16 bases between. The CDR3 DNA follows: TGTGCCAGCAGCTTGCCGGGGTTCGAGACAGAAGCTTTCTTT. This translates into CASSLPGFETEAFF.

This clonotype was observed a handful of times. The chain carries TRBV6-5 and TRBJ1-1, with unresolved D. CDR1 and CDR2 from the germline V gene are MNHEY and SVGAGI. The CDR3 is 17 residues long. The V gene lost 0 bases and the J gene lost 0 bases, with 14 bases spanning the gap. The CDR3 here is CASSYSRSKTMNTEAFF. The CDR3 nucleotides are TGTGCCAGCAGTTACTCGAGAAGTAAAACCATGAACACTGAAGCTTTCTTT.

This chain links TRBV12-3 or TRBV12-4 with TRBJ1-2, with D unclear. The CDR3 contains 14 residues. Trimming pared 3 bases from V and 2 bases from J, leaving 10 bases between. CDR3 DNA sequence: TGTGCCAGCAGTTTTGAGGGTTTGAACTATGGCTACACCTTC. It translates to CASSFEGLNYGYTF.

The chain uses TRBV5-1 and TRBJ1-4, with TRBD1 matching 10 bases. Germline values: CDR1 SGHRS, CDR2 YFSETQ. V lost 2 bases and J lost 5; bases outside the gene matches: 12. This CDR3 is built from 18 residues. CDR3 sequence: CASSFRDRGSSGNEKLFF. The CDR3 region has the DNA TGCGCCAGCAGCTTCCGGGACAGGGGCAGTTCGGGAAATGAAAAACTGTTTTTT.